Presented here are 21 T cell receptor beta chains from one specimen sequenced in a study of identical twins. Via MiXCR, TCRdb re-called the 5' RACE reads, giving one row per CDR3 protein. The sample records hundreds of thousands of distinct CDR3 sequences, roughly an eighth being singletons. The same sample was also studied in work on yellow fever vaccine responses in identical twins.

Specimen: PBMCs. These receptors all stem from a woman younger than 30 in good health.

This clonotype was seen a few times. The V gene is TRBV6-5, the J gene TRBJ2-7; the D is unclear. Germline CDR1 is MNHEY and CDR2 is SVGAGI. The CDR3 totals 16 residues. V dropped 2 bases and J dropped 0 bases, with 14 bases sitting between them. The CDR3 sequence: CASSYTRGRSSYEQYF. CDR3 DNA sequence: TGTGCCAGCAGTTACACCCGAGGAAGGAGCTCCTACGAGCAGTACTTC.

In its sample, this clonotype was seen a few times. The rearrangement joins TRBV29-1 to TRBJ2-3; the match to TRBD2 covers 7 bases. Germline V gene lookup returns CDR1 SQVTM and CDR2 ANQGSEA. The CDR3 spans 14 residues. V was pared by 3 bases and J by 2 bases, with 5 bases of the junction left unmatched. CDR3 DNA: TGCAGCGTTGAGCGGGGGTCAAACACAGATACGCAGTATTTT. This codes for CSVERGSNTDTQYF.

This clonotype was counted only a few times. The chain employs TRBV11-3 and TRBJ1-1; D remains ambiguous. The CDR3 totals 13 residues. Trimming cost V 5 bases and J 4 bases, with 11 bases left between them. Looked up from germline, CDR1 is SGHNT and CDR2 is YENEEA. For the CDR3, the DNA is TGTGCCAGCAGCCGGGAGAAGAGCACTGAAGCTTTCTTT. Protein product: CASSREKSTEAFF.

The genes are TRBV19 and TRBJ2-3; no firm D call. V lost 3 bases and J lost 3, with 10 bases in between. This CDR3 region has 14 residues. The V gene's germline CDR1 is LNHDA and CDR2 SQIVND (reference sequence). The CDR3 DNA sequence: TGTGCCAGTAGTATTTGGGCGGCTACAGATACGCAGTATTTT. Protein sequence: CASSIWAATDTQYF. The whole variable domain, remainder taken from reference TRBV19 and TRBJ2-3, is DGGITQSPKYLFRKEGQNVTLSCEQNLNHDAMYWYRQDPGQGLRLIYYSQIVNDFQKGDIAEGYSVSREKKESFPLTVTSAQKNPTAFYLCASSIWAATDTQYFGPGTRLTVL.

The CDR3 loop reads CASSYSGDSNYGYTF. DNA of the CDR3: TGTGCCAGCAGTTACTCAGGGGATTCGAACTATGGCTACACCTTC. This chain joins TRBV6-5 and TRBJ1-2; D is perhaps TRBD1 (5 bases). The CDR3 has 15 residues. CDR1 is MNHEY and CDR2 is SVGAGI in the germline V gene. Trimming cost V 0 bases and J 2 bases, with 10 bases left between them.

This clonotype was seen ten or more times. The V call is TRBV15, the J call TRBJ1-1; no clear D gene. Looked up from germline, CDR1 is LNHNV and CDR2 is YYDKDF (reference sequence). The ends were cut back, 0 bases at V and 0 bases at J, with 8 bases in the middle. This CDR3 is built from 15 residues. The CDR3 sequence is CATSRDSGMNTEAFF. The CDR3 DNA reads TGTGCCACCAGCAGAGACAGCGGGATGAACACTGAAGCTTTCTTT.

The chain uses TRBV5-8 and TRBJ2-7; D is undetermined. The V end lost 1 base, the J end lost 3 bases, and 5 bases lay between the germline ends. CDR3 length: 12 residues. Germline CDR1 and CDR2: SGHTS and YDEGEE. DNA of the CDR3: TGTGCCAGCAGCTTGATGTACTACGAGCAGTACGTC. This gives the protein CASSLMYYEQYV.

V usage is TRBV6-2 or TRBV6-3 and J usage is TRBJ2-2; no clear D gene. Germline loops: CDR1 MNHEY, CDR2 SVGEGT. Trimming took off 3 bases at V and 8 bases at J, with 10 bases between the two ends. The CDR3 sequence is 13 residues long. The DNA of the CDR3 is TGTGCCAGCAGTTATTCTGACTGGGGGGAGCTGTTTTTT. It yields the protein CASSYSDWGELFF.

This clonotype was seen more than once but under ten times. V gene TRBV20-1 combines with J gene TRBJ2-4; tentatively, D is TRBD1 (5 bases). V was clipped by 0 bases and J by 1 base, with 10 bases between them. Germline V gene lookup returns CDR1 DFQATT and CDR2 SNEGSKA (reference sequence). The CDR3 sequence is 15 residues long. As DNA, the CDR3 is TGCAGTGCTAGAGATCCAGGGAACGCCAAAAACATTCAGTACTTC. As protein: CSARDPGNAKNIQYF.

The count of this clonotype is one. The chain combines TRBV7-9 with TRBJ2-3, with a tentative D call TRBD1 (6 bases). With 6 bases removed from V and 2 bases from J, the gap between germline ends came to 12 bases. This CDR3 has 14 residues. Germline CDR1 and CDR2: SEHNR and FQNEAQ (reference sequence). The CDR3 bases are TGTGCCAGCAGACCGGGACACAACACAGATACGCAGTATTTT. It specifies CASRPGHNTDTQYF. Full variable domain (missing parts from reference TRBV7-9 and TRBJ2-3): DTGVSQNPRHKITKRGQNVTFRCDPISEHNRLYWYRQTLGQGPEFLTYFQNEAQLEKSRLLSDRFSAERPKGSFSTLEIQRTEQGDSAMYLCASRPGHNTDTQYFGPGTRLTVL.

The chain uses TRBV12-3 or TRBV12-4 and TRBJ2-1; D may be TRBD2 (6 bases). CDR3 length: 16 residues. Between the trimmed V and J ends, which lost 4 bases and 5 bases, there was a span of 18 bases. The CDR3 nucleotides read TGTGCCAGCAGTTCCTATACTAGCCCGACCGACAATGAGCAGTTCTTC. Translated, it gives CASSSYTSPTDNEQFF.

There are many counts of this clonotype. CDR3 nucleotides: TGTGCCAGCAGCTTAGAATGGTCCGAGGGGGCTTTCTTT. This translates into CASSLEWSEGAFF. The rearrangement uses TRBV7-9 and TRBJ1-1; maybe TRBD1 (5 bases). The germline V gene encodes CDR1 SEHNR and CDR2 FQNEAQ (reference sequence). The CDR3 is 13 residues long. V lost 1 base to trimming and J lost 11 bases, with 14 bases between them.

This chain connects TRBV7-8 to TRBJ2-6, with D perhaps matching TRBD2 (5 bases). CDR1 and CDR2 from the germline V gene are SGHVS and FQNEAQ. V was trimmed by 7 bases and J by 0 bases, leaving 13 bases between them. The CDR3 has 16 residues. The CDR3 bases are TGTGCCAGCATACCCCGGGAACTCTCTGGGGCCAACGTCCTGACTTTC. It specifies CASIPRELSGANVLTF.

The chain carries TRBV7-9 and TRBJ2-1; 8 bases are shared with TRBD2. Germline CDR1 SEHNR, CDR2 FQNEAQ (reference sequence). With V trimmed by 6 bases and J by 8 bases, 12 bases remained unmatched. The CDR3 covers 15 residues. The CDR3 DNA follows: TGTGCCAGCAGTACAGGCGGGGGGCTGGGCGATGAGCAGTTCTTC. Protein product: CASSTGGGLGDEQFF.

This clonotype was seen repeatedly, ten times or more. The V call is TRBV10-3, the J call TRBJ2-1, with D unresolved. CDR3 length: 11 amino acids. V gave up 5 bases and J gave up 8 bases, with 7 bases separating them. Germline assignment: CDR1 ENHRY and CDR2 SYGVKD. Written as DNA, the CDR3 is TGTGCCATCAGTAGCTCCGATGAGCAGTTCTTC. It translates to CAISSSDEQFF.

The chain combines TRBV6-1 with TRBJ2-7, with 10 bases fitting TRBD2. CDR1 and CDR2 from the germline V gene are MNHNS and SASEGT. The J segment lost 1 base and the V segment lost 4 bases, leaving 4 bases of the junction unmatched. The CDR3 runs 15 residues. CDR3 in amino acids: CASSAKTSGSYEQYV. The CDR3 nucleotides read TGTGCCAGCAGTGCAAAGACTAGCGGGTCCTACGAGCAGTACGTC.

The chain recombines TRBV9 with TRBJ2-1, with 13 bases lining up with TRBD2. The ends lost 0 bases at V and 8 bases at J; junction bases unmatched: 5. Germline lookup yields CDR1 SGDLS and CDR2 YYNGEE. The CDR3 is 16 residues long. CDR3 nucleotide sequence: TGTGCCAGCAGCGTAGGAGGACTAGCGGGAGTCGATGAGCAGTTCTTC. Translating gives CASSVGGLAGVDEQFF.

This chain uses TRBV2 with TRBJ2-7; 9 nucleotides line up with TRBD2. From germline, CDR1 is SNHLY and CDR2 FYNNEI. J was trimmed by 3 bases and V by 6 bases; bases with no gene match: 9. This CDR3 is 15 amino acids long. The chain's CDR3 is CASSVSREGGYEQYF. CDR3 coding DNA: TGTGCCAGCAGCGTTTCGCGGGAGGGAGGCTACGAGCAGTACTTC.

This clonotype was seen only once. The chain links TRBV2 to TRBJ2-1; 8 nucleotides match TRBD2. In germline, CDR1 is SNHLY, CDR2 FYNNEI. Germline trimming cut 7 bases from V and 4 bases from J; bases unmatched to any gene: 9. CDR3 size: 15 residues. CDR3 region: CASTSGLARYNEQFF. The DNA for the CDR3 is TGTGCCAGCACCTCAGGACTAGCAAGATACAATGAGCAGTTCTTC. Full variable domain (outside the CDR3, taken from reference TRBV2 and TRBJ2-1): EPEVTQTPSHQVTQMGQEVILRCVPISNHLYFYWYRQILGQKVEFLVSFYNNEISEKSEIFDDQFSVERPDGSNFTLKIRSTKLEDSAMYFCASTSGLARYNEQFFGPGTRLTVL.

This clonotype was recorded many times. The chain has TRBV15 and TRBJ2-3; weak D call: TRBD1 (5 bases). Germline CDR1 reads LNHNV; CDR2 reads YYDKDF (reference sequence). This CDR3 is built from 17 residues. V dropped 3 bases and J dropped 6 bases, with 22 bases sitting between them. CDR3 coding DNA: TGTGCCACCAGCAGTTATGCGGACAACCCCATGGGCGATACGCAGTATTTT. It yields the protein CATSSYADNPMGDTQYF.

This CDR3 reads CASSPPLAGGISEQFF. The CDR3 nucleotides read TGTGCCAGCAGCCCCCCCCTAGCGGGAGGGATATCTGAGCAGTTCTTC. J is TRBJ2-1 and V is TRBV5-6; 12 bases align to TRBD2. Looked up from germline, CDR1 is SGHDT and CDR2 is YYEEEE. The CDR3 is made up of 16 amino acids. Trimming cost V 4 bases and J 9 bases; bases outside gene matches: 11.